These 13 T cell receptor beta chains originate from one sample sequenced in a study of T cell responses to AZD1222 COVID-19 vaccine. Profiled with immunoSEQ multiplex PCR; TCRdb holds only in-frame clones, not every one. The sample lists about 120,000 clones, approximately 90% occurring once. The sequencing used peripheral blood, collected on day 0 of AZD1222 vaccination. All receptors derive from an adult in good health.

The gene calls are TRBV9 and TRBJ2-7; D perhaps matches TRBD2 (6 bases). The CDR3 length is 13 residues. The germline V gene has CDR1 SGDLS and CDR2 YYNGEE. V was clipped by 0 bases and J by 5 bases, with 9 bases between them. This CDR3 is CASSVGGGDEQYF. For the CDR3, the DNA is TGTGCCAGCAGCGTAGGAGGAGGGGACGAGCAGTACTTC.

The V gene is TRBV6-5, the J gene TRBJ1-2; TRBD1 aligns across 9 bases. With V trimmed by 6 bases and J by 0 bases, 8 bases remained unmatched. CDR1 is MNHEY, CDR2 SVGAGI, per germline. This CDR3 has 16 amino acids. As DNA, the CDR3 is TGTGCCAGCAGGTACCGGGACAGGGATCCTAACTATGGCTACACCTTC. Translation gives CASRYRDRDPNYGYTF.

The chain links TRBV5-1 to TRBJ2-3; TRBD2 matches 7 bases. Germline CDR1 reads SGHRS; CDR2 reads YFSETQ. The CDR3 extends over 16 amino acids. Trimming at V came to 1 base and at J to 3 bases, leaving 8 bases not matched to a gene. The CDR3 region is CASSLTGTMATDTQYF. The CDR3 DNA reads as TGCGCCAGCAGCTTGACCGGGACTATGGCGACAGATACGCAGTATTTT.

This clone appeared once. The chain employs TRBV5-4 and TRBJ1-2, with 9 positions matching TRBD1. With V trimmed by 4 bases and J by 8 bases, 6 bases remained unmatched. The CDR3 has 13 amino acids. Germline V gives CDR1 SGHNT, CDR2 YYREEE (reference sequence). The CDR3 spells CASSATGQGGYTF. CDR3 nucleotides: TGTGCCAGCAGCGCAACGGGACAGGGAGGCTACACCTTC.

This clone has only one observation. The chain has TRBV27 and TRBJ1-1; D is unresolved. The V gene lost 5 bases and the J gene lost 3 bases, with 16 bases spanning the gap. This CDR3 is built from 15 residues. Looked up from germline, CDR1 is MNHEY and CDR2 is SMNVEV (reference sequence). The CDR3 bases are TGTGCCAGCAGTCCCCAAGACGAGGGCTACACTGAAGCTTTCTTT. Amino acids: CASSPQDEGYTEAFF.

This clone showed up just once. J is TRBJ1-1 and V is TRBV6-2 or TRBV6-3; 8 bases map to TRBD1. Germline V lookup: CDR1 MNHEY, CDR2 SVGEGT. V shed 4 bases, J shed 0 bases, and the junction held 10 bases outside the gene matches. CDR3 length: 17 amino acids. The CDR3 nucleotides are TGTGCCAGCAGTTCCAACAGGGGGGGAAACATGAACACTGAAGCTTTCTTT. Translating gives CASSSNRGGNMNTEAFF.

In DNA, the CDR3 is TGTGCCAGCAGCTCCGCGGGGTACGAGCAGTACTTC. It translates to CASSSAGYEQYF. The V and J genes are TRBV12-3 or TRBV12-4 and TRBJ2-7; the D gene is possibly TRBD2 (6 bases). The V end was cut by 6 bases, the J end by 4 bases, with 10 bases between. The CDR3 spans 12 residues.

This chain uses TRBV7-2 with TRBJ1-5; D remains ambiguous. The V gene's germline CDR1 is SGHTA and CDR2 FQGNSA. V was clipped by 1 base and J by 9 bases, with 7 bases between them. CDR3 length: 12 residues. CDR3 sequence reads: CASSLGPGPQHF. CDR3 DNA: TGTGCCAGCAGCTTAGGACCAGGGCCCCAGCATTTT.

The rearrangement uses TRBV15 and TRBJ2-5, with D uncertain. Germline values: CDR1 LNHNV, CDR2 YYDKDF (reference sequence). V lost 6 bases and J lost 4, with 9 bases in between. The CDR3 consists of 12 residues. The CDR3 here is CATRGDPETQYF. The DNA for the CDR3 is TGTGCCACCAGGGGTGACCCAGAGACCCAGTACTTC.

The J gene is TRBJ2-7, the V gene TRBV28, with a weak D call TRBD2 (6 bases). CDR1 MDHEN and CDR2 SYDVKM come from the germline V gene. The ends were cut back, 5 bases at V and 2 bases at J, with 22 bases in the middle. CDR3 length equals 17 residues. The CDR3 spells CASSPSLATTGTYEQYF. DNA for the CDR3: TGTGCCAGCAGTCCGTCCCTAGCGACAACAGGCACCTACGAGCAGTACTTC. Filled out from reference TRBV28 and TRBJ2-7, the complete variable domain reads DVKVTQSSRYLVKRTGEKVFLECVQDMDHENMFWYRQDPGLGLRLIYFSYDVKMKEKGDIPEGYSVSREKKERFSLILESASTNQTSMYLCASSPSLATTGTYEQYFGPGTRLTVT.

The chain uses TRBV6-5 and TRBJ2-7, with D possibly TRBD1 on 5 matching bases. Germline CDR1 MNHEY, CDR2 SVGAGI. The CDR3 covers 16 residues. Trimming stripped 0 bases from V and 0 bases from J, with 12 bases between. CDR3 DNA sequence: TGTGCCAGCAGTTACTCGGGTGACAGCCTCTCCTACGAGCAGTACTTC. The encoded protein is CASSYSGDSLSYEQYF.

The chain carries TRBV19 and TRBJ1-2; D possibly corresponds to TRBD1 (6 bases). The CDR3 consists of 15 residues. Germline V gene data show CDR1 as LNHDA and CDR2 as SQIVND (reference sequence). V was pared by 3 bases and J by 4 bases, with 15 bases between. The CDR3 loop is CASSITPGAVYGYTF. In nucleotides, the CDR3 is TGTGCCAGTAGTATTACTCCGGGGGCGGTCTATGGCTACACCTTC.

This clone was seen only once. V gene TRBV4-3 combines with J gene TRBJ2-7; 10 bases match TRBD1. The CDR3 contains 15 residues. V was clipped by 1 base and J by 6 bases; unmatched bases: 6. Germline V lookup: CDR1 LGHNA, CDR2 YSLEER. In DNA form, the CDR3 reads TGCGCCAGCAGCCAAGTGGGGGACAGGGGATCCGAGCAGTACTTC. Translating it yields CASSQVGDRGSEQYF.